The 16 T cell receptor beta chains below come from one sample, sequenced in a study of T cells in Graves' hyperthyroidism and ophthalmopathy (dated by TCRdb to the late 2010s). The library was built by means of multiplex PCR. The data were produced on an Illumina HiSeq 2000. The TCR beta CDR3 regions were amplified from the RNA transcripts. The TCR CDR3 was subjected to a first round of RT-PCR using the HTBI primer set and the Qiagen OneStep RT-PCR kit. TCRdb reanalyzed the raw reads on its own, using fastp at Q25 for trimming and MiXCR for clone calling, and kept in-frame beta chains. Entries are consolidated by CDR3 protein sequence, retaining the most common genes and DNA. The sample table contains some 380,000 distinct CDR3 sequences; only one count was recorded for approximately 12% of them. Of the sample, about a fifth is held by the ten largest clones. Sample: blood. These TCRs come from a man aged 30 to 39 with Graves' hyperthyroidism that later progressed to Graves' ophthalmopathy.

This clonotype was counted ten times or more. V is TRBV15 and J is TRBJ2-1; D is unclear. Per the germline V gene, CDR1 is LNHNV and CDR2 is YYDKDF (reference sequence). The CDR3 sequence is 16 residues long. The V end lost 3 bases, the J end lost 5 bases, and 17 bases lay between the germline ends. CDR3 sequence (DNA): TGTGCCACCAGCAGGGGTAGGCATCCTTCCGACAATGAGCAGTTCTTC. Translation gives CATSRGRHPSDNEQFF.

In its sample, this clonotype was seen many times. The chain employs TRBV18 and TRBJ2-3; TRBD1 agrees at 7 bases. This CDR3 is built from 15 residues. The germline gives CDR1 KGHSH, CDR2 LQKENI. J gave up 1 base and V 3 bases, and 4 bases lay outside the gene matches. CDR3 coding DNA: TGTGCCAGCTCACCTCACAGGGGAGGCACAGATACGCAGTATTTT. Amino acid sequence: CASSPHRGGTDTQYF.

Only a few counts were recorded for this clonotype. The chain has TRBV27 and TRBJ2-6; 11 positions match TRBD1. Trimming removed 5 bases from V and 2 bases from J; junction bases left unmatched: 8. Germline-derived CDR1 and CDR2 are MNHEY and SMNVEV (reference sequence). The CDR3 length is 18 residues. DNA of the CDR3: TGTGCCAGCAGTCCTGGACAGGGGGCTCTAACTGGGGCCAACGTCCTGACTTTC. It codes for CASSPGQGALTGANVLTF.

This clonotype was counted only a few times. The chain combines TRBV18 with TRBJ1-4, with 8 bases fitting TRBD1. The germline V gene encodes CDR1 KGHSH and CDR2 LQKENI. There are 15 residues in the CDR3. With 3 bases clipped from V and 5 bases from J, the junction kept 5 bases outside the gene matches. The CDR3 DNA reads TGTGCCAGCTCACCGATGACAGGGGCCAATGAAAAACTGTTTTTT. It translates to CASSPMTGANEKLFF.

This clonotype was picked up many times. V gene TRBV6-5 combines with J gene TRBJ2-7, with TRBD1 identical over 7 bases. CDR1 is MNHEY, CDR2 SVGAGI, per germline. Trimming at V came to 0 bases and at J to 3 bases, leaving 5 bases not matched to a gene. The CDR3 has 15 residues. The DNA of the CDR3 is TGTGCCAGCAGTTACTCGACAGGGAGTAGCTACGAGCAGTACTTC. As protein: CASSYSTGSSYEQYF.

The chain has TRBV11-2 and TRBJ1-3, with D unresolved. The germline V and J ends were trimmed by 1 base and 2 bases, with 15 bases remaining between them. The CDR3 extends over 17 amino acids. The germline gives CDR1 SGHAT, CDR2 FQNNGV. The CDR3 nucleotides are TGTGCCAGCAGCTTAGGTTTAGGCAGAGGGACTGGAAACACCATATATTTT. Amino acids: CASSLGLGRGTGNTIYF.

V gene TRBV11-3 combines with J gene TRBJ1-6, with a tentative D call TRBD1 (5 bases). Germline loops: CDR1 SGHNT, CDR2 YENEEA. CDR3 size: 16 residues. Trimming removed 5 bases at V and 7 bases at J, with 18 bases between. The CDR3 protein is CASSGPPGNSNSPLHF. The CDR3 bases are TGTGCCAGCAGCGGCCCCCCAGGGAACTCCAATTCACCCCTCCACTTT.

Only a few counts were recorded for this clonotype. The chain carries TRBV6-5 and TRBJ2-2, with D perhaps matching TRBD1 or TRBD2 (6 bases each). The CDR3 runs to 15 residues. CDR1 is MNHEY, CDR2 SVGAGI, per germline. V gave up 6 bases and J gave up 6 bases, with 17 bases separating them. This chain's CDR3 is CASSRRTAGPGELFF. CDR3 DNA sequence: TGTGCCAGCAGCCGCCGGACAGCGGGCCCCGGGGAGCTGTTTTTT.

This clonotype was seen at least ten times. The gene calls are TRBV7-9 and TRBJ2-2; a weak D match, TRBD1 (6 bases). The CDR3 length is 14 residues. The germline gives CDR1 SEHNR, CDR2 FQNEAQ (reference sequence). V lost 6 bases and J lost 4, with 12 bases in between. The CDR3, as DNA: TGTGCCAGCAGTTTTACAGGGATCACCGGGGAGCTGTTTTTT. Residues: CASSFTGITGELFF.

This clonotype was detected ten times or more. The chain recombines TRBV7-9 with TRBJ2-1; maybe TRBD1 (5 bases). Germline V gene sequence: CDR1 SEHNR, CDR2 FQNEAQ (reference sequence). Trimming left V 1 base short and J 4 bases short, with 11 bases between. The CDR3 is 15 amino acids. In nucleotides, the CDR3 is TGTGCCAGCAGCTTAGATCCAGGGTTATACAATGAGCAGTTCTTC. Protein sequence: CASSLDPGLYNEQFF.

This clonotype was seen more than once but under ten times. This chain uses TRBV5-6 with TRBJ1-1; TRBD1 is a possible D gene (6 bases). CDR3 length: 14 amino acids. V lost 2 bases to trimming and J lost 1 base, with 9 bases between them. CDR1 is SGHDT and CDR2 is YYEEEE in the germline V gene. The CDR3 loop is CASSFRDTNTEAFF. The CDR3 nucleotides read TGTGCCAGCAGCTTCCGGGACACGAACACTGAAGCTTTCTTT.

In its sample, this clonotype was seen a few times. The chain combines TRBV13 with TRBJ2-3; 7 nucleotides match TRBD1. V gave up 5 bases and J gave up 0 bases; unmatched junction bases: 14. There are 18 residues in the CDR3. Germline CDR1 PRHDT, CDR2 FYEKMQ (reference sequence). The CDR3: CASSQRAGQELSTDTQYF. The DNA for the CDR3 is TGTGCCAGCAGCCAAAGGGCCGGACAGGAACTCAGCACAGATACGCAGTATTTT.

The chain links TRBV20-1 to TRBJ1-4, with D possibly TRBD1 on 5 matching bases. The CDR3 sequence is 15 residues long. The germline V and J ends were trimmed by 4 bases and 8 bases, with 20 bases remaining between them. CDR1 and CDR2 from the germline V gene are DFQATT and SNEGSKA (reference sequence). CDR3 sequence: CSATERDPGGEKLFF. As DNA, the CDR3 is TGCAGTGCTACAGAGCGGGATCCGGGGGGGGAAAAACTGTTTTTT.

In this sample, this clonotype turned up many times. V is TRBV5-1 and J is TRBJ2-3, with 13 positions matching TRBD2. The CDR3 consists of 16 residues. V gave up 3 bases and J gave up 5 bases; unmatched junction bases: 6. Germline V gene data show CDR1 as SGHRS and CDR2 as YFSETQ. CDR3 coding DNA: TGCGCCAGCAGCTCGGGACTAGCGGGGACCGGAGATACGCAGTATTTT. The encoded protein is CASSSGLAGTGDTQYF.

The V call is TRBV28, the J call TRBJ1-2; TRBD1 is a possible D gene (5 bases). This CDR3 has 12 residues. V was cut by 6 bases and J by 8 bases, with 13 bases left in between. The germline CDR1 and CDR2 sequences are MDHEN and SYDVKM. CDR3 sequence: CASRWGGGGYTF. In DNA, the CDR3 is TGTGCCAGCAGATGGGGGGGGGGGGGCTACACCTTC.

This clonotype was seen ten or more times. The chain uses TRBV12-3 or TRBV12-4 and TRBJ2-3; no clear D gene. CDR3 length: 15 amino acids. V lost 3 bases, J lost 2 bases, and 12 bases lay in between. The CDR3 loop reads CASSFARLFTDTQYF. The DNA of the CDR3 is TGTGCCAGCAGTTTTGCGAGACTGTTCACAGATACGCAGTATTTT.